A single sample gave rise to the 10 T cell receptor beta chains below, sequenced in a study of technical replicates of blood from four donors. Using immunoSEQ multiplex PCR, the repertoire was profiled, and TCRdb retains in-frame clones only, with some absent. The profile shows approximately 100,000 clones, over 90% of them singletons. Material for sequencing was T cells isolated from PBMCs. The source is a human donor in good health.

The V gene is TRBV19, the J gene TRBJ1-4; 9 bases fit TRBD1. Unmatched junction bases numbered 15, after V lost 3 bases and J lost 7 bases. Germline V gene data show CDR1 as LNHDA and CDR2 as SQIVND (reference sequence). The CDR3 has 18 residues. This CDR3 is CASSIEWNRGQEGEKLFF. In nucleotides, the CDR3 is TGTGCCAGTAGTATCGAGTGGAACAGGGGGCAAGAGGGTGAAAAACTGTTTTTT.

The V gene is TRBV9, the J gene TRBJ2-2; D gene unclear. V lost 0 bases and J 3 bases, leaving 6 bases between the germline ends. The CDR3 length is 14 residues. CDR1 and CDR2 from the germline V gene are SGDLS and YYNGEE. The CDR3 protein is CASSVAGYTGELFF. In DNA form, the CDR3 reads TGTGCCAGCAGCGTAGCAGGATACACCGGGGAGCTGTTTTTT.

Here the CDR3 reads CASSGLRGLRQLSTEAFF. As DNA, the CDR3 is TGTGCCAGCAGTGGGCTCCGAGGGCTTCGCCAGTTATCAACTGAAGCTTTCTTT. The gene calls are TRBV28 and TRBJ1-1, with unresolved D. Trimming pared 5 bases from V and 5 bases from J, leaving 27 bases between. CDR1 is MDHEN, CDR2 SYDVKM, per germline. The length of the CDR3 is 18 residues.

This chain connects TRBV4-1 to TRBJ2-6; the D gene is possibly TRBD1 (5 bases). Deletions cut 2 bases from V and 1 base from J, with 6 bases between. In germline, CDR1 is MGHRA, CDR2 YSYEKL. CDR3 size: 15 residues. The CDR3 DNA sequence: TGCGCCAGCAGCCAAAGGGGATCTGGGGCCAACGTCCTGACTTTC. This translates into CASSQRGSGANVLTF.

This chain connects TRBV19 to TRBJ1-5; D is possibly TRBD1 (5 bases). Germline V CDR1 and CDR2: LNHDA, SQIVND (reference sequence). The CDR3 has 14 residues. Trimming pared 7 bases from V and 6 bases from J, leaving 16 bases between. The CDR3 DNA is TGTGCCAGTATGGACACGGCACCGGGTCAGCCCCAGCATTTT. Its protein is CASMDTAPGQPQHF.

J is TRBJ1-6 and V is TRBV6-1; 8 bases line up with TRBD1. Losses at the gene ends were 6 bases for V and 10 bases for J; bases not matched to a gene: 8. Germline loops: CDR1 MNHNS, CDR2 SASEGT. This CDR3 has 14 residues. For the CDR3, the DNA is TGTGCCAGCAGGTTGACAGGGGACCCCTCACCCCTCCACTTT. This codes for CASRLTGDPSPLHF.

This clone was counted once. The chain recombines TRBV27 with TRBJ1-1; TRBD1 might be the D (5 bases). Trimming took 3 bases from V and 4 from J, leaving 12 bases between them. The CDR3 covers 14 residues. Germline loops: CDR1 MNHEY, CDR2 SMNVEV (reference sequence). CDR3 DNA sequence: TGTGCCAGCAGTTTCGGGGGTCCTGGCACTGAAGCTTTCTTT. This gives the protein CASSFGGPGTEAFF.

The chain couples TRBV19 to TRBJ2-3; 7 bases are shared with TRBD1. The CDR3 is made up of 16 amino acids. Trimming took 5 bases from V and 1 from J; bases not matched to a gene: 9. Looked up from germline, CDR1 is LNHDA and CDR2 is SQIVND (reference sequence). CDR3 nucleotides: TGTGCCAGTAGTCCAGGACAGGCAATAGGCACAGATACGCAGTATTTT. This translates into CASSPGQAIGTDTQYF.

The chain couples TRBV7-9 to TRBJ1-3; D is unclear. CDR1 and CDR2 (germline): SEHNR, FQNEAQ (reference sequence). The CDR3 spans 12 residues. V was trimmed by 6 bases and J by 6 bases, leaving 9 bases between them. The CDR3 sequence is CASSPGQNTIYF. CDR3 nucleotides: TGTGCCAGCAGTCCAGGCCAAAACACCATATATTTT. The full variable domain, its missing parts supplied by reference TRBV7-9 and TRBJ1-3, is DTGVSQNPRHKITKRGQNVTFRCDPISEHNRLYWYRQTLGQGPEFLTYFQNEAQLEKSRLLSDRFSAERPKGSFSTLEIQRTEQGDSAMYLCASSPGQNTIYFGEGSWLTVV.

This chain connects TRBV6-5 to TRBJ1-3; no clear D. The V end lost 2 bases, the J end lost 4 bases, and 9 bases lay between the germline ends. This CDR3 region has 14 residues. Germline V gene sequence: CDR1 MNHEY, CDR2 SVGAGI. CDR3: CASSYVPAGNTIYF. CDR3 in DNA: TGTGCCAGCAGTTACGTGCCAGCGGGAAACACCATATATTTT.